Listed here are 5 T cell receptor beta chains from one sample, sequenced in a study of CD8 T cells in ankylosing spondylitis. TCRdb passed the 5' RACE reads through MiXCR, listing each CDR3 protein once. Among about 250,000 distinct CDR3 sequences listed, about 10% were seen once. Sequencing was performed on blood, either unsorted or a sorted T cell fraction (not recorded which). The origin of the receptors is a male donor with ankylosing spondylitis or in good health (not recorded which).

Comments on this clonotype: A read error may be the cause here, since a much bigger clone is one base away. The chain is built from TRBV6-5 and TRBJ1-1, with a possible D match to TRBD1 (5 bases). The CDR3 length is 13 residues. Germline V gene data show CDR1 as MNHEY and CDR2 as SVGAGI. CDR3 bases: TGTGCCAACAGTTACGTTACAGGCGGCGAAGCTTTCTTT. Its translation is CANSYVTGGEAFF.

This clonotype was seen at least ten times. The chain is built from TRBV5-5 and TRBJ2-1; D is uncertain. With 4 bases removed from V and 8 bases from J, the gap between germline ends came to 10 bases. CDR3 length: 12 residues. Germline assignment: CDR1 SGHKS and CDR2 YYEKEE (reference sequence). CDR3: CASSREWDEQFF. In nucleotides, the CDR3 is TGTGCCAGCAGCCGTGAGTGGGATGAGCAGTTCTTC.

This clonotype was observed many times. The genes are TRBV20-1 and TRBJ2-3; 7 nucleotides align to TRBD2. Germline V gives CDR1 DFQATT, CDR2 SNEGSKA (reference sequence). V lost 5 bases, J lost 0 bases, and 11 bases stayed unmatched. The CDR3 is 16 amino acids. As DNA, the CDR3 is TGCAGTGCTCCCCCCGGCGGGACTACGAGCACAGATACGCAGTATTTT. It translates to CSAPPGGTTSTDTQYF.

V and J are TRBV12-5 and TRBJ2-3; 10 positions match TRBD1. The CDR3 totals 17 residues. Germline trimming cut 0 bases from V and 1 base from J; bases unmatched to any gene: 4. Germline-derived CDR1 and CDR2 are LGHNT and FRNRAP. In DNA, the CDR3 is TGTGCTAGTGGTTTGGTACGGGGGACAGGGGGCACAGATACGCAGTATTTT. Encoded protein: CASGLVRGTGGTDTQYF. The variable domain in full, with the rest retrieved from reference TRBV12-5 and TRBJ2-3, is DARVTQTPRHKVTEMGQEVTMRCQPILGHNTVFWYRQTMMQGLELLAYFRNRAPLDDSGMPKDRFSAEMPDATLATLKIQPSEPRDSAVYFCASGLVRGTGGTDTQYFGPGTRLTVL.

Of note for this clonotype: Just one base apart from a much larger clone, this may be a read error. The chain recombines TRBV7-6 with TRBJ1-4, with 9 positions matching TRBD1. Germline-derived CDR1 and CDR2 are SGHVS and FNYEAQ. CDR3 size: 15 residues. CDR3 sequence (DNA): TGTGCCGGCAGCCGGGGACAGGGAGAGGCTGAAAAACTGTTTTTT. Translating gives CAGSRGQGEAEKLFF.